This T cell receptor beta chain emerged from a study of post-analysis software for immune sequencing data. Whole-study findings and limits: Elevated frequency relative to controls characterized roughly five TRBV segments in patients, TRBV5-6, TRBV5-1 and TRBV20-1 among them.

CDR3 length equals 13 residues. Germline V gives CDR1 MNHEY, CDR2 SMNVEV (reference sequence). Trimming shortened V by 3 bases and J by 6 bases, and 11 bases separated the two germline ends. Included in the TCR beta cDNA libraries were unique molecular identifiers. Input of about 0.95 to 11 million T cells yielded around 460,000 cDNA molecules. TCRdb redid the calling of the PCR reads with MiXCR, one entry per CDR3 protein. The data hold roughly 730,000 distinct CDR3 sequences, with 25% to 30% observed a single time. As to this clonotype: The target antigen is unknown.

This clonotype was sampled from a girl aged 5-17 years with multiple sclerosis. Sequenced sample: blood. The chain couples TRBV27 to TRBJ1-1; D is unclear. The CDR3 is CASSFGRVSEAFF. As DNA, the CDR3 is TGTGCCAGCAGTTTTGGAAGGGTTTCTGAAGCTTTCTTT.